The 5 T cell receptor beta chains reported below all come from one sample, sequenced in a study of response to subunit inactivated influenza vaccine. TCRdb re-derived calls from the RT-PCR reads in MiXCR, one entry per CDR3 protein. The repertoire holds approximately 500,000 distinct CDR3 sequences, 10% to 15% seen once, with around 14% in the top ten. This specimen was PBMCs from blood, taken roughly 47 days after vaccination. The receptors shown here come from a man aged 50 to 59 who received an inactivated influenza vaccine.

This rearrangement joins TRBV19 to TRBJ2-1; 10 nucleotides match TRBD2. Germline loops: CDR1 LNHDA, CDR2 SQIVND (reference sequence). Trimming took 6 bases from V and 12 from J; bases not matched to a gene: 14. This CDR3 is 15 amino acids long. CDR3 DNA sequence: TGTGCCAGTAGGGACTCGAGCGGGGGGGCTAAAGGGCAGTTCTTC. Translated: CASRDSSGGAKGQFF.

This clonotype showed up just a few times. One junction end does not reproduce the germline sequence, and a read error may be involved. The V and J genes are TRBV4-3 and TRBJ2-5, with 10 bases that match TRBD2. Germline CDR1 LGHNA, CDR2 YSLEER. The CDR3 runs to 17 residues. The CDR3 protein is CASSQGWSGRVQETQYF. The CDR3 DNA is TGCGCCAGCAGTCAAGGTTGGAGCGGGAGGGTGCAAGAGACCCAGTACTTC.

This chain links TRBV6-2 or TRBV6-3 with TRBJ2-5; D may be TRBD1 (5 bases). V was shortened by 6 bases and J by 2 bases, with 19 bases between the two germline ends. The CDR3 runs 16 residues. Germline values: CDR1 MNHEY, CDR2 SVGEGT. The CDR3 DNA reads TGTGCCAGCAGCATACAGGCCCACAACAGACAAGAGACCCAGTACTTC. This encodes CASSIQAHNRQETQYF.

This clonotype was found a few times. The genes are TRBV29-1 and TRBJ1-1; the D gene is possibly TRBD1 (5 bases). The CDR3 is 14 amino acids. CDR1 is SQVTM and CDR2 is ANQGSEA in the germline V gene. Between the trimmed V and J ends, which lost 2 bases and 4 bases, there was a span of 14 bases. In DNA, the CDR3 is TGCAGCGTTGAACTTTACGGGGGAATCACTGAAGCTTTCTTT. This codes for CSVELYGGITEAFF.

V gene TRBV4-2 combines with J gene TRBJ2-7; D assignment may be TRBD1 or TRBD2 (5 bases each). Trimming shortened V by 4 bases and J by 0 bases, and 10 bases separated the two germline ends. The V gene's germline CDR1 is LGHNA and CDR2 YNFKEQ. The CDR3 is 14 residues long. As DNA, the CDR3 is TGTGCCAGCAGCCTCTGGGACCACTCCTACGAGCAGTACTTC. As protein: CASSLWDHSYEQYF.